This entry concerns a single TCR beta chain. This clone has more than one count but fewer than ten. The antigen it binds to is not known. No base quality information exists; no much larger clone differs at one position. Tumor samples were obtained before definitive surgery or chemotherapy. Genomic DNA was extracted by the MD Anderson Biospecimen Extraction Resource, and TCR sequencing was done by the MD Anderson Cancer Genomics Laboratory. Ends trimmed: V by 4 bases, J by 1 base; bases unmatched to a gene: 7. The cysteine opens and the phenylalanine closes a CDR3 of 17 amino acids. Only CDR3 DNA is held: 51 bases, read in frame from base 1. CDR1 is given as SNHLY and CDR2 as FYNNEI, both from the germline V gene. The sample originates from a study of high-grade serous ovarian cancer treatment subgroups (dated by TCRdb to the early 2020s). Some background on the complete study: On average, sequencing produced about 15,000 reads and 6,500 to 7,500 unique TCR beta rearrangements for each sample. The study profiled TCR beta repertoires in high-grade serous ovarian cancer patients grouped by complete gross resection or neoadjuvant chemotherapy response under a laparoscopic triage algorithm. A cohort of 30 patients was included: around ten with no residual disease after primary surgery (R0), around ten who were excellent NACT responders, and around ten who were poor NACT responders. Each patient contributed one primary tumor and two metastatic tumor samples, giving 90 samples in total.

The 85 to 95 tumor samples underwent high-throughput TCR profiling with ImmunoSEQ. Per the source publication's procedure: The repertoire diversity metrics included richness (unique productive sequences), clonality, evenness and relatedness, and the Bhattacharyya coefficient was used to measure similarity between samples. In a sensitivity analysis, TCRs with fewer than two reads were excluded, and consistent conclusions were obtained. TCRdb re-hosts the immuneACCESS table, in-frame sequences only. Its copies lack some clones; in the studies checked, an unresolved V gene accounts for under half of them, and the cause for the rest is not known. The V and J calls and clone size are taken from that table; D and trimming were inferred from the DNA. Across this sample there are 9,600 or so clones, with 55% to 75% seen only once. The ten biggest clones cover around 9.6% of the sample. Broader findings and caveats from the paper: TCR clonal relatedness showed a positive correlation with neoantigen level and a trend toward positive correlation with copy number variation and mutation load from whole-genome sequencing. The TCR repertoire analyses centered on CDR3, leaving CDR1 and CDR2 unanalyzed. Repertoire similarity ranging from roughly 0.095 to 0.8 was observed between tumors from the same patient, whereas almost no similarity was observed between different patients. Bulk tumor TCR sequencing lacked spatial information, limiting insight into HGSC tumor complexity and diversity.

Sequenced input: tumor tissue. The V gene is TRBV2 and the J gene is TRBJ2-6; TRBD1 agrees with 7 junctional bases. The clonotype originates from a human donor with high-grade serous ovarian cancer. Read as DNA, the sequence is TGTGCCAGCAGTGTTTCGAGGGGGCAGTCTGGGGCCAACGTCCTGACTTTC. It is translated as CASSVSRGQSGANVLTF.